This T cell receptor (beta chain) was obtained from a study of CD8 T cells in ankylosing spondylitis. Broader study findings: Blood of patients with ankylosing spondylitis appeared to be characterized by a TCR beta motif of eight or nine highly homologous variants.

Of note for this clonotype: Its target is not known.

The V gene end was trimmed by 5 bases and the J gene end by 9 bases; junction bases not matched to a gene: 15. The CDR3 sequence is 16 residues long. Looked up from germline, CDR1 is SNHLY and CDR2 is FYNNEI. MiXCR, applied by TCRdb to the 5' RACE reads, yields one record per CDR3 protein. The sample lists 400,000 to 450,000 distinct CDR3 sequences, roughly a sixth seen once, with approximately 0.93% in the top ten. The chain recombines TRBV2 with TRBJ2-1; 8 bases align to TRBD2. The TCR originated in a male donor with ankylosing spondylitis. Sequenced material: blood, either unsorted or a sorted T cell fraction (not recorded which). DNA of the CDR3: TGTGCCAGCAGTTCTCCAAAGGGGACTAGTGAGGGTGAGCAGTTCTTC. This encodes CASSSPKGTSEGEQFF.